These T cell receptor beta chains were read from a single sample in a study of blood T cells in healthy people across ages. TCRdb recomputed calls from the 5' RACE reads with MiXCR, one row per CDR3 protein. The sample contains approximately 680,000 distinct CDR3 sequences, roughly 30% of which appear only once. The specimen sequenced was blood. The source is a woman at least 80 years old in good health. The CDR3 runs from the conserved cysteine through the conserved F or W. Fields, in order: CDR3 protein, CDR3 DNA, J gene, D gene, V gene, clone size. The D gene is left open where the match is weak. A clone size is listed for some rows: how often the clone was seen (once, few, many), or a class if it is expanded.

CDR3aa: CASRDGSYTEAFF; CDR3nt: TGTGCCAGCCGAGACGGAAGCTACACTGAAGCTTTCTTT; j_gene: TRBJ1-1; d_gene: .; v_gene: TRBV3-1; abundance: few
CDR3aa: CASRQSRDTEAFF; CDR3nt: TGTGCCAGCAGGCAATCGCGGGACACTGAAGCTTTCTTT; j_gene: TRBJ1-1; d_gene: .; v_gene: TRBV6-1; abundance: .
CDR3aa: CASSLSGDAQPQHF; CDR3nt: TGCGCCAGCAGCTTGTCAGGGGACGCTCAGCCCCAGCATTTT; j_gene: TRBJ1-5; d_gene: .; v_gene: TRBV5-1; abundance: many
CDR3aa: CASSLNSLQETQYF; CDR3nt: TGTGCCAGCAGTTTGAATAGCCTCCAAGAGACCCAGTACTTC; j_gene: TRBJ2-5; d_gene: .; v_gene: TRBV12-3/TRBV12-4; abundance: many
CDR3aa: CASSPVWDFSRADTQYF; CDR3nt: TGTGCCAGCAGCCCCGTCTGGGACTTCTCGCGGGCAGATACGCAGTATTTT; j_gene: TRBJ2-3; d_gene: .; v_gene: TRBV4-2; abundance: .
CDR3aa: CASSPGGGGNEKLFF; CDR3nt: TGCGCCAGCAGCCCAGGAGGCGGGGGGAACGAAAAACTGTTTTTT; j_gene: TRBJ1-4; d_gene: .; v_gene: TRBV5-1; abundance: .
CDR3aa: CASSLYRDPNEKLFF; CDR3nt: TGTGCCAGCAGTTTATACAGGGACCCTAATGAAAAACTGTTTTTT; j_gene: TRBJ1-4; d_gene: .; v_gene: TRBV27; abundance: .
CDR3aa: CASSLGLISSSATTGYEQYF; CDR3nt: TGCGCCAGCAGCTTGGGGCTGATCTCCTCCTCCGCAACTACGGGCTACGAGCAGTACTTC; j_gene: TRBJ2-7; d_gene: .; v_gene: TRBV5-1; abundance: many
CDR3aa: CASSSGQGDPYTF; CDR3nt: TGTGCCAGCTCATCGGGACAGGGGGATCCCTACACCTTC; j_gene: TRBJ1-2; d_gene: TRBD1; v_gene: TRBV18; abundance: many
CDR3aa: CSERRQGAYNEQFF; CDR3nt: TGCAGTGAGAGAAGGCAGGGGGCCTACAATGAGCAGTTCTTC; j_gene: TRBJ2-1; d_gene: TRBD1; v_gene: TRBV20-1; abundance: many
CDR3aa: CASSPDWAAYEQYF; CDR3nt: TGTGCCAGCAGTCCAGACTGGGCTGCCTACGAGCAGTACTTC; j_gene: TRBJ2-7; d_gene: .; v_gene: TRBV6-5; abundance: many
CDR3aa: CASSEGLGLRAFF; CDR3nt: TGTGCCAGCAGTGAAGGGCTGGGCCTTAGAGCTTTCTTT; j_gene: TRBJ1-1; d_gene: .; v_gene: TRBV6-1; abundance: few
CDR3aa: CATSRDGQGLSEGYTF; CDR3nt: TGTGCCACCAGCAGAGACGGACAGGGCTTATCGGAAGGCTACACCTTC; j_gene: TRBJ1-2; d_gene: TRBD1; v_gene: TRBV15; abundance: many
CDR3aa: CASLVGANTEAFF; CDR3nt: TGTGCCAGCCTGGTAGGCGCGAACACTGAAGCTTTCTTT; j_gene: TRBJ1-1; d_gene: .; v_gene: TRBV6-2/TRBV6-3; abundance: few
CDR3aa: CSAPPAQMNTEAFF; CDR3nt: TGCAGTGCTCCCCCCGCACAGATGAACACTGAAGCTTTCTTT; j_gene: TRBJ1-1; d_gene: .; v_gene: TRBV20-1; abundance: few
CDR3aa: CASSQELAWTSNEQFF; CDR3nt: TGCGCCAGCAGCCAAGAATTGGCTTGGACTAGCAATGAGCAGTTCTTC; j_gene: TRBJ2-1; d_gene: TRBD2; v_gene: TRBV4-1; abundance: .
CDR3aa: CAWDPRRRETQYF; CDR3nt: TGTGCCTGGGACCCCAGGCGGCGAGAGACCCAGTACTTC; j_gene: TRBJ2-5; d_gene: .; v_gene: TRBV30; abundance: many
CDR3aa: CASSSPARDEQFF; CDR3nt: TGCGCCAGCAGCTCCCCCGCACGAGATGAGCAGTTCTTC; j_gene: TRBJ2-1; d_gene: .; v_gene: TRBV5-1; abundance: many
CDR3aa: CASSRGQEVNEKLFF; CDR3nt: TGTGCCAGCAGCCGAGGACAGGAGGTTAATGAAAAACTGTTTTTT; j_gene: TRBJ1-4; d_gene: TRBD1; v_gene: TRBV14; abundance: few
CDR3aa: CASIPGRWYNEQFF; CDR3nt: TGTGCCAGCATCCCGGGGCGGTGGTACAATGAGCAGTTCTTC; j_gene: TRBJ2-1; d_gene: .; v_gene: TRBV6-6; abundance: many
CDR3aa: CASSFGSRRLNTEAFF; CDR3nt: TGTGCCAGCAGCTTCGGTTCCCGCAGACTGAACACTGAAGCTTTCTTT; j_gene: TRBJ1-1; d_gene: .; v_gene: TRBV13; abundance: many
CDR3aa: CASTSFGYEQYF; CDR3nt: TGTGCCAGCACCTCCTTTGGCTACGAGCAGTACTTC; j_gene: TRBJ2-7; d_gene: .; v_gene: TRBV12-3/TRBV12-4; abundance: once
CDR3aa: CASSSGLAGDADTQYF; CDR3nt: TGTGCCAGCAGCTCGGGACTAGCGGGAGATGCGGATACGCAGTATTTT; j_gene: TRBJ2-3; d_gene: TRBD2; v_gene: TRBV7-9; abundance: .
CDR3aa: CASSAWDRAVDEQFF; CDR3nt: TGCGCCAGCAGCGCCTGGGACAGGGCAGTGGATGAGCAGTTCTTC; j_gene: TRBJ2-1; d_gene: TRBD1; v_gene: TRBV5-1; abundance: .
CDR3aa: CASSQETGSYEQYF; CDR3nt: TGTGCCAGCAGCCAAGAAACAGGCTCCTACGAGCAGTACTTC; j_gene: TRBJ2-7; d_gene: .; v_gene: TRBV3-1; abundance: few
CDR3aa: CASGLEAHEQYF; CDR3nt: TGTGCCAGCGGTCTAGAAGCTCACGAGCAGTACTTC; j_gene: TRBJ2-7; d_gene: .; v_gene: TRBV12-3/TRBV12-4; abundance: .
CDR3aa: CASSPGTGVATDTQYF; CDR3nt: TGTGCCAGCTCACCCGGGACAGGAGTTGCCACAGATACGCAGTATTTT; j_gene: TRBJ2-3; d_gene: TRBD1; v_gene: TRBV18; abundance: .
CDR3aa: CSARAWNTDTQYF; CDR3nt: TGCAGTGCTAGAGCTTGGAACACAGATACGCAGTATTTT; j_gene: TRBJ2-3; d_gene: .; v_gene: TRBV20-1; abundance: many
CDR3aa: CASSSGLAGGTNTGELFF; CDR3nt: TGCGCCAGCAGCTCGGGACTAGCGGGGGGAACGAACACCGGGGAGCTGTTTTTT; j_gene: TRBJ2-2; d_gene: TRBD2; v_gene: TRBV5-1; abundance: .
CDR3aa: CASSPIYTGTANTGERFF; CDR3nt: TGTGCCAGCAGTCCTATTTACACCGGGACAGCGAACACCGGGGAGCGGTTTTTT; j_gene: TRBJ2-2; d_gene: TRBD1; v_gene: TRBV2; abundance: .
CDR3aa: CASSQQPVSENTIYF; CDR3nt: TGTGCCAGCAGTCAACAACCTGTCTCTGAAAACACCATATATTTT; j_gene: TRBJ1-3; d_gene: .; v_gene: TRBV28; abundance: .
CDR3aa: CASSSGGRVTEAFF; CDR3nt: TGTGCCAGCAGCTCAGGGGGGCGCGTCACTGAAGCTTTCTTT; j_gene: TRBJ1-1; d_gene: TRBD1; v_gene: TRBV7-9; abundance: many
CDR3aa: CASRPERGYEQYF; CDR3nt: TGTGCCAGCAGACCGGAACGGGGTTACGAGCAGTACTTC; j_gene: TRBJ2-7; d_gene: .; v_gene: TRBV12-3/TRBV12-4; abundance: .
CDR3aa: CASSEGGGSNQPQHF; CDR3nt: TGTGCCAGCAGTGAAGGCGGAGGGAGTAATCAGCCCCAGCATTTT; j_gene: TRBJ1-5; d_gene: .; v_gene: TRBV25-1; abundance: many
CDR3aa: CSARGPRQGGADGYTF; CDR3nt: TGCAGTGCTAGGGGACCCAGACAGGGCGGAGCGGATGGCTACACCTTC; j_gene: TRBJ1-2; d_gene: TRBD1; v_gene: TRBV20-1; abundance: .
CDR3aa: CASSSTGCTDAQYF; CDR3nt: TGTGCCAGCAGTTCGACAGGGTGCACAGATGCGCAGTATTTT; j_gene: TRBJ2-3; d_gene: TRBD1; v_gene: TRBV12-3/TRBV12-4; abundance: few
CDR3aa: CSAGDRGGNSNQPQHF; CDR3nt: TGCAGTGCTGGGGACAGGGGGGGGAATAGCAATCAGCCCCAGCATTTT; j_gene: TRBJ1-5; d_gene: TRBD1; v_gene: TRBV20-1; abundance: few
CDR3aa: CSARWGCAEAFF; CDR3nt: TGCAGTGCTAGATGGGGGTGCGCTGAAGCTTTCTTT; j_gene: TRBJ1-1; d_gene: .; v_gene: TRBV20-1; abundance: once
CDR3aa: CASSLAQGMNTEAFF; CDR3nt: TGCGCCAGCAGCTTGGCCCAGGGGATGAACACTGAAGCTTTCTTT; j_gene: TRBJ1-1; d_gene: .; v_gene: TRBV5-1; abundance: .
CDR3aa: CASSQGLAAYNEQFF; CDR3nt: TGTGCCAGCAGCCAGGGACTAGCGGCATACAATGAGCAGTTCTTC; j_gene: TRBJ2-1; d_gene: TRBD2; v_gene: TRBV4-2; abundance: many
CDR3aa: CASSMRYRGPYTEAFF; CDR3nt: TGTGCCAGTAGTATGCGCTACAGGGGGCCGTACACTGAAGCTTTCTTT; j_gene: TRBJ1-1; d_gene: TRBD1; v_gene: TRBV19; abundance: .
CDR3aa: CAWSGGLTEAFF; CDR3nt: TGTGCCTGGAGTGGAGGTTTGACTGAAGCTTTCTTT; j_gene: TRBJ1-1; d_gene: .; v_gene: TRBV30; abundance: .
CDR3aa: CASSRKSPSAGVADTQYF; CDR3nt: TGTGCCAGCAGCCGAAAAAGCCCGTCGGCGGGAGTGGCAGATACGCAGTATTTT; j_gene: TRBJ2-3; d_gene: TRBD2; v_gene: TRBV7-2; abundance: .
CDR3aa: CASSVKVEGQNLHF; CDR3nt: TGTGCCAGCAGCGTAAAGGTTGAAGGACAGAACCTCCACTTT; j_gene: TRBJ1-6; d_gene: .; v_gene: TRBV9; abundance: .
CDR3aa: CTSSPHSPGLAIQYF; CDR3nt: TGCACCAGCAGCCCCCACTCCCCGGGGTTGGCCATTCAGTACTTC; j_gene: TRBJ2-4; d_gene: .; v_gene: TRBV1; abundance: many
CDR3aa: CASSPAWEGAGELFF; CDR3nt: TGTGCCAGCAGCCCGGCCTGGGAGGGGGCCGGGGAGCTGTTTTTT; j_gene: TRBJ2-2; d_gene: .; v_gene: TRBV4-2; abundance: .
CDR3aa: CASSSRDAVSADTQYF; CDR3nt: TGTGCCAGCAGCTCTCGGGATGCGGTGAGCGCAGATACGCAGTATTTT; j_gene: TRBJ2-3; d_gene: .; v_gene: TRBV12-3/TRBV12-4; abundance: .
CDR3aa: CASSPREPGVLRETQYF; CDR3nt: TGTGCCAGCAGCCCCAGGGAGCCCGGGGTCCTAAGGGAGACCCAGTACTTC; j_gene: TRBJ2-5; d_gene: .; v_gene: TRBV7-2; abundance: few
CDR3aa: CSARDLQGASGANVLTF; CDR3nt: TGCAGTGCTAGAGATCTGCAGGGAGCATCTGGGGCCAACGTCCTGACTTTC; j_gene: TRBJ2-6; d_gene: .; v_gene: TRBV20-1; abundance: .
CDR3aa: CASSWGTSGEQFF; CDR3nt: TGTGCCAGCAGCTGGGGGACTAGCGGGGAGCAGTTCTTC; j_gene: TRBJ2-1; d_gene: TRBD2; v_gene: TRBV11-2; abundance: many